This TCR beta chain came from a study of T cell changes during pregnancy in multiple sclerosis. V lost 4 bases, J lost 4 bases, and 11 bases lay in between. The length of the CDR3 is 14 residues. The germline V gene encodes CDR1 SGHAT and CDR2 FQNNGV. This clone was picked up one time. Sequencing was performed with immunoSEQ multiplex PCR; in TCRdb, only in-frame clones are kept and a portion is missing. The sample holds tens of thousands of clones, over 80% seen once. The TCR comes from a female donor with multiple sclerosis, enrolled in a pregnancy study. The chain combines TRBV11-2 with TRBJ1-3; D may be TRBD1 (5 bases). The sample was CD4+ T cells from peripheral blood mononuclear cells, taken before pregnancy. In DNA, the CDR3 is TGTGCCAGCAGCTCCCTTTCAGGGGGAAACACCATATATTTT. Its translation is CASSSLSGGNTIYF.